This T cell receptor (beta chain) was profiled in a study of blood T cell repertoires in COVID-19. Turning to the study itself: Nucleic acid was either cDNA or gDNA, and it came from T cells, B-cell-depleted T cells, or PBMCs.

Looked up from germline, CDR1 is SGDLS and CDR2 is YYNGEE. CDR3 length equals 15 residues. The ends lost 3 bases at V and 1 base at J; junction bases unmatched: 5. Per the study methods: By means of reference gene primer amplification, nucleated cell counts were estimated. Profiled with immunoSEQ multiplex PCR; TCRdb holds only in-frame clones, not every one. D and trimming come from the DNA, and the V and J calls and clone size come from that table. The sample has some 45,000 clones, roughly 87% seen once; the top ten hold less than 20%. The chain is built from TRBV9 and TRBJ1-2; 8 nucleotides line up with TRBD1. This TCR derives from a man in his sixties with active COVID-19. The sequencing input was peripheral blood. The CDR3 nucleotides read TGTGCCAGCAGCGGGACAGGGCGGGGTAACTATGGCTACACCTTC. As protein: CASSGTGRGNYGYTF. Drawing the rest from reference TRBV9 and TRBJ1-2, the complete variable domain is DSGVTQTPKHLITATGQRVTLRCSPRSGDLSVYWYQQSLDQGLQFLIQYYNGEERAKGNILERFSAQQFPDLHSELNLSSLELGDSALYFCASSGTGRGNYGYTFGSGTRLTVV.